This record concerns one TCR beta chain sequence. The antigen is unknown. These data come from a study of PD-1 blockade in classical Hodgkin lymphoma. Overall study results and limits: Newly diagnosed patients and complete responders had comparable diversity at baseline. Compared with healthy donors, newly diagnosed patients reportedly showed lower baseline TCR diversity. Compared with baseline, CD4+ but not CD8+ TCR diversity had risen significantly by C4D1.

There was relapse after autologous stem cell transplantation in every patient, and there was variation in brentuximab vedotin exposure. Per germline, CDR1 SGDLS and CDR2 YYNGEE. V lost 0 bases, J lost 0 bases, and 1 base stayed unmatched. The CDR3 consists of 15 residues. TCRdb keeps only in-frame clones here, not all; method: immunoSEQ multiplex PCR. The table has about 86,000 clones, 89% seen once. The chain recombines TRBV9 with TRBJ1-1; 8 positions match TRBD1. The sample consisted of peripheral blood mononuclear cells (PBMCs), taken at baseline. The source of this sequence is a human donor with classical Hodgkin lymphoma. CDR3 loop: CASSVGDRLNTEAFF. The CDR3 DNA reads TGTGCCAGCAGCGTAGGGGACAGGTTGAACACTGAAGCTTTCTTT.